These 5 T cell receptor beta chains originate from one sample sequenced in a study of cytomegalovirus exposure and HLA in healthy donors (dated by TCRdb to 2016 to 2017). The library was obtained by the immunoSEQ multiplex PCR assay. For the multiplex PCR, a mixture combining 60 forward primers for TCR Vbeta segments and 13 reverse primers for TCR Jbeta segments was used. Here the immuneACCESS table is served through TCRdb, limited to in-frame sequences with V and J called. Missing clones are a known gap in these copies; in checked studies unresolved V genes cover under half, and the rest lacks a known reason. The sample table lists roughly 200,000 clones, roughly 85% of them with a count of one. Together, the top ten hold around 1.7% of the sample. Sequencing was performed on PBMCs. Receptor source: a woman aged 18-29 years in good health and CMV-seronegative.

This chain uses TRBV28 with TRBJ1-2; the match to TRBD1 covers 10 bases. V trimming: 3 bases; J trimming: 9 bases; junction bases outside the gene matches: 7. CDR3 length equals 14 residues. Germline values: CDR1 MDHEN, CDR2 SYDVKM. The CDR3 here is CASSFRDRGNSYTF. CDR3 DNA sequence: TGTGCCAGCAGTTTCCGGGACAGGGGCAATAGCTACACCTTC.

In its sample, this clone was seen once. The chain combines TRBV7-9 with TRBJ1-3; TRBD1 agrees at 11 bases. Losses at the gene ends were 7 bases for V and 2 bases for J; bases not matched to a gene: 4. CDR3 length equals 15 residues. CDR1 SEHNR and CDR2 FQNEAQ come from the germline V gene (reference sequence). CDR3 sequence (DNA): TGTGCCAGCAACGGACAGGGGGCGGCTGGAAACACCATATATTTT. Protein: CASNGQGAAGNTIYF.

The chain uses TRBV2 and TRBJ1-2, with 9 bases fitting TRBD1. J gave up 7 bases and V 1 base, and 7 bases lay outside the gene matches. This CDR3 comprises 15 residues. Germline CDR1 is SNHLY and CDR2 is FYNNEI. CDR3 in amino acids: CASSEGKTGGSGYTF. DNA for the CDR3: TGTGCCAGCAGTGAAGGAAAGACAGGGGGTAGTGGCTACACCTTC.

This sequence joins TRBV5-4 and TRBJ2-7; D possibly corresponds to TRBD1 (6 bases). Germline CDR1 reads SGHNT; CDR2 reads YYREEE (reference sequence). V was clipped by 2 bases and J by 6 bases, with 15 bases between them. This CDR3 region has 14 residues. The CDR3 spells CASSFTGIPGEQYV. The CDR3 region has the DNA TGTGCCAGCAGCTTCACAGGGATCCCTGGCGAGCAGTACGTC.

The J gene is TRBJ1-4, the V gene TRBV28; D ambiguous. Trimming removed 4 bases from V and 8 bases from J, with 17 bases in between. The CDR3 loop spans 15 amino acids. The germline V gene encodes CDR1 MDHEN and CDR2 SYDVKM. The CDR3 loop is CASSSPGRVGEKLFF. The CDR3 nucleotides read TGTGCCAGCAGTTCCCCGGGGAGGGTGGGGGAAAAACTGTTTTTT. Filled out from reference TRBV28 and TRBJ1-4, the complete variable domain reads DVKVTQSSRYLVKRTGEKVFLECVQDMDHENMFWYRQDPGLGLRLIYFSYDVKMKEKGDIPEGYSVSREKKERFSLILESASTNQTSMYLCASSSPGRVGEKLFFGSGTQLSVL.